A single sample is the source of the 23 T cell receptor beta chains below, sequenced in a study of graft-versus-host responses after intestinal transplantation. The method was immunoSEQ multiplex PCR; TCRdb's version includes in-frame clones alone and lacks a portion of them. The sample lists fewer than 20,000 clones; roughly 94% were seen once. The sample consisted of PBMCs, taken 23 days after intestinal transplant. The receptors shown here come from a human patient who received an intestinal transplant, so some T cells may come from the graft donor.

The chain carries TRBV11-2 and TRBJ2-1; 7 bases are a match to TRBD2. Germline V CDR1 and CDR2: SGHAT, FQNNGV. Trimming took 6 bases from V and 4 from J; bases not matched to a gene: 12. This CDR3 contains 16 residues. CDR3 region: CASSPTGGVGYNEQFF. The CDR3 DNA reads TGTGCCAGCAGTCCCACGGGGGGTGTGGGTTACAATGAGCAGTTCTTC. The variable domain in full, with the rest retrieved from reference TRBV11-2 and TRBJ2-1, is EAGVAQSPRYKIIEKRQSVAFWCNPISGHATLYWYQQILGQGPKLLIQFQNNGVVDDSQLPKDRFSAERLKGVDSTLKIQPAKLEDSAVYLCASSPTGGVGYNEQFFGPGTRLTVL.

The chain carries TRBV6-5 and TRBJ2-1; D not resolved. Trimming left V 4 bases short and J 6 bases short, with 4 bases between. The CDR3 has 11 residues. CDR1 is MNHEY and CDR2 is SVGAGI in the germline V gene. The CDR3 region is CASSSSNEQFF. The DNA for the CDR3 is TGTGCCAGCAGTTCGAGCAATGAGCAGTTCTTC.

The chain employs TRBV28 and TRBJ1-2, with D maybe TRBD1 (6 bases). The V gene's germline CDR1 is MDHEN and CDR2 SYDVKM. V was shortened by 11 bases and J by 4 bases, with 17 bases between the two germline ends. The CDR3 extends over 13 amino acids. The DNA of the CDR3 is TGTGCCCACCAAGGGGGTCTAGCCTATGGCTACACCTTC. This encodes CAHQGGLAYGYTF.

The J gene is TRBJ2-1, the V gene TRBV19; 9 nucleotides agree with TRBD1. Per germline, CDR1 LNHDA and CDR2 SQIVND (reference sequence). V lost 3 bases and J lost 4; bases outside the gene matches: 7. This CDR3 is built from 16 residues. In nucleotides, the CDR3 is TGTGCCAGTAGTATGAGGGACAGGGTAAGGTACAATGAGCAGTTCTTC. Translated: CASSMRDRVRYNEQFF.

On this clone: Other DNA sequences of this sample code for an identical CDR3. The V and J genes are TRBV27 and TRBJ2-7; the D is unclear. V was pared by 2 bases and J by 4 bases, with 3 bases between. Germline V gives CDR1 MNHEY, CDR2 SMNVEV (reference sequence). The CDR3 has 11 amino acids. This chain's CDR3 is CASSLGYEQYF. The DNA for the CDR3 is TGTGCCAGCAGTTTAGGGTACGAGCAGTACTTC.

V gene TRBV2 combines with J gene TRBJ2-1, with D unresolved. This CDR3 contains 14 residues. The V and J ends lost 0 bases and 4 bases respectively, with 7 bases between them. Germline CDR1 SNHLY, CDR2 FYNNEI. The DNA for the CDR3 is TGTGCCAGCAGTGAAGCAGCCTCGTACAATGAGCAGTTCTTC. This sequence encodes CASSEAASYNEQFF.

This chain connects TRBV15 to TRBJ2-1; D remains ambiguous. The CDR3 spans 14 residues. V was pared by 3 bases and J by 4 bases, with 10 bases between. Germline CDR1 and CDR2: LNHNV and YYDKDF (reference sequence). CDR3 nucleotides: TGTGCCACCAGCAGGTGGACGGATTACAATGAGCAGTTCTTC. This translates into CATSRWTDYNEQFF.

The rearrangement links TRBV28 to TRBJ2-7; a weak D match, TRBD2 (6 bases). V gave up 4 bases and J gave up 5 bases, with 21 bases separating them. In germline, CDR1 is MDHEN, CDR2 SYDVKM. CDR3 length: 16 amino acids. The CDR3 DNA reads as TGTGCCAGCAGTTCCCTCCTACGGGGGAGAAAGGACGAGCAGTACTTC. Its protein product is CASSSLLRGRKDEQYF. The full variable domain, rest sourced from reference TRBV28 and TRBJ2-7, is DVKVTQSSRYLVKRTGEKVFLECVQDMDHENMFWYRQDPGLGLRLIYFSYDVKMKEKGDIPEGYSVSREKKERFSLILESASTNQTSMYLCASSSLLRGRKDEQYFGPGTRLTVT.

V is TRBV7-6 and J is TRBJ2-1, with D unresolved. CDR1 is SGHVS and CDR2 is FNYEAQ in the germline V gene. The CDR3 has 15 amino acids. V dropped 1 base and J dropped 1 base, with 8 bases sitting between them. CDR3 sequence reads: CASSLGSLSYNEQFF. CDR3 bases: TGTGCCAGCAGCTTAGGTAGTTTATCCTACAATGAGCAGTTCTTC.

The chain is built from TRBV4-1 and TRBJ1-2; D gene unclear. Germline V gene lookup returns CDR1 MGHRA and CDR2 YSYEKL. The CDR3 runs 15 residues. V lost 4 bases and J lost 3, with 15 bases in between. The CDR3 loop is CASSPPTVRYYGYTF. In nucleotides, the CDR3 is TGCGCCAGCAGCCCTCCAACTGTCAGATACTATGGCTACACCTTC.

The chain employs TRBV6-5 and TRBJ1-6; possibly TRBD1 for D (5 bases). The germline gives CDR1 MNHEY, CDR2 SVGAGI. The V end lost 8 bases, the J end lost 0 bases, and 11 bases lay between the germline ends. The CDR3 consists of 15 residues. The CDR3 here is CASGGASSYNSPLHF. The CDR3 nucleotides are TGTGCCAGCGGGGGAGCGAGCTCCTATAATTCACCCCTCCACTTT.

The rearrangement uses TRBV7-2 and TRBJ2-2, with 8 nucleotides matching TRBD2. The V gene's germline CDR1 is SGHTA and CDR2 FQGNSA. The CDR3 is 15 residues long. Trimming cost V 2 bases and J 8 bases; bases outside gene matches: 7. CDR3 loop: CASSLNSGNFGELFF. DNA of the CDR3: TGTGCCAGCAGCTTAAATAGCGGGAATTTTGGGGAGCTGTTTTTT.

V gene TRBV29-1 combines with J gene TRBJ2-1; 13 bases line up with TRBD2. V lost 3 bases to trimming and J lost 7 bases; unmatched junction nucleotides: 6. This CDR3 is 15 amino acids long. Germline values: CDR1 SQVTM, CDR2 ANQGSEA. The CDR3 loop is CSVDDKGLAGNEQFF. DNA for the CDR3: TGCAGCGTTGATGACAAGGGACTAGCGGGAAATGAGCAGTTCTTC.

The chain has TRBV5-1 and TRBJ2-5, with 10 positions matching TRBD2. Trimming cost V 2 bases and J 5 bases; bases outside gene matches: 0. The CDR3 contains 13 residues. From germline, CDR1 is SGHRS and CDR2 YFSETQ. CDR3 in DNA: TGCGCCAGCAGCTTAGCGGGAGGGGAGACCCAGTACTTC. As protein: CASSLAGGETQYF. The entire variable domain, with the rest obtained from reference TRBV5-1 and TRBJ2-5, is as follows: KAGVTQTPRYLIKTRGQQVTLSCSPISGHRSVSWYQQTPGQGLQFLFEYFSETQRNKGNFPGRFSGRQFSNSRSEMNVSTLELGDSALYLCASSLAGGETQYFGPGTRLLVL.

This chain connects TRBV6-1 to TRBJ2-1; a possible D gene is TRBD2 (6 bases). Germline CDR1 is MNHNS and CDR2 is SASEGT. This CDR3 region has 17 residues. Deletions cut 1 base from V and 3 bases from J, with 16 bases between. The CDR3, as DNA: TGTGCCAGCAGTGAAGGGAGCATAAGCGGGCTCTACAATGAGCAGTTCTTC. Translation gives CASSEGSISGLYNEQFF.

The chain has TRBV6-1 and TRBJ2-7, with 10 bases that match TRBD2. Germline trimming cut 7 bases from V and 2 bases from J; bases unmatched to any gene: 2. Looked up from germline, CDR1 is MNHNS and CDR2 is SASEGT. The CDR3 is made up of 13 amino acids. For the CDR3, the DNA is TGTGCCAGCACGGGACTAGCGACCTACGAGCAGTACTTC. Its translation is CASTGLATYEQYF.

CDR3 residues: CASSLTARTEAFF. The CDR3 coding sequence is TGTGCCAGCAGTTTGACAGCGCGAACTGAAGCTTTCTTT. This chain joins TRBV28 and TRBJ1-1; tentatively, D is TRBD1 (5 bases). Germline CDR1 and CDR2: MDHEN and SYDVKM. With 3 bases removed from V and 5 bases from J, the gap between germline ends came to 10 bases. The CDR3 has 13 residues.

This clone was detected once. The V call is TRBV6-1, the J call TRBJ2-1; no definite D call. Per germline, CDR1 MNHNS and CDR2 SASEGT. This CDR3 contains 15 residues. The V end lost 3 bases, the J end lost 8 bases, and 17 bases lay between the germline ends. CDR3 in DNA: TGTGCCAGCAGTGACATCCCGGGCGTCATCGATGAGCAGTTCTTC. Translation gives CASSDIPGVIDEQFF.

The rearrangement joins TRBV7-9 to TRBJ2-1; TRBD2 aligns across 11 bases. The J segment lost 9 bases and the V segment lost 4 bases, leaving 8 bases of the junction unmatched. The CDR3 spans 15 residues. CDR1 is SEHNR, CDR2 FQNEAQ, per germline (reference sequence). The CDR3 region is CASSYSGRAFGEQFF. The CDR3 nucleotides read TGTGCCAGCAGCTATAGCGGGAGGGCCTTCGGTGAGCAGTTCTTC. The whole variable domain, filled in from reference TRBV7-9 and TRBJ2-1, reads DTGVSQNPRHKITKRGQNVTFRCDPISEHNRLYWYRQTLGQGPEFLTYFQNEAQLEKSRLLSDRFSAERPKGSFSTLEIQRTEQGDSAMYLCASSYSGRAFGEQFFGPGTRLTVL.

The chain combines TRBV27 with TRBJ2-1, with D maybe TRBD2 (6 bases). The CDR3 has 15 amino acids. V was cut by 6 bases and J by 1 base, with 13 bases left in between. Germline V CDR1 and CDR2: MNHEY, SMNVEV (reference sequence). CDR3 sequence (DNA): TGTGCCAGCAGCCGTGCGGGACGTTCCTACAATGAGCAGTTCTTC. It specifies CASSRAGRSYNEQFF.

The V gene is TRBV28, the J gene TRBJ2-7, with D possibly matching TRBD1 (5 bases). Per the germline V gene, CDR1 is MDHEN and CDR2 is SYDVKM. The germline V and J ends were trimmed by 2 bases and 5 bases, with 13 bases remaining between them. CDR3 size: 14 residues. CDR3 DNA sequence: TGTGCCAGCAGTTTACGGCCAGGGTGGGACGAGCAGTACTTC. It is translated as CASSLRPGWDEQYF.

The CDR3 region has the DNA TGCGCCAGCAGCCAAATTCTCGCGGCCCCCCTCGAGCAGTACTTC. It specifies CASSQILAAPLEQYF. The chain carries TRBV4-3 and TRBJ2-5; D is undetermined. The DNA end lines up better with TRBJ2-7; the J call may be wrong. The CDR3 covers 15 residues. Per the germline V gene, CDR1 is LGHNA and CDR2 is YSLEER.

The chain joins TRBV6-1 to TRBJ2-3, with D possibly matching TRBD2 (5 bases). CDR3 length: 15 residues. Trimming took off 7 bases at V and 1 base at J, with 15 bases between the two ends. Germline V gives CDR1 MNHNS, CDR2 SASEGT. The CDR3 DNA sequence: TGTGCCAGCACCGCCACGGCGAGGGGCACAGATACGCAGTATTTT. Amino acid sequence: CASTATARGTDTQYF.